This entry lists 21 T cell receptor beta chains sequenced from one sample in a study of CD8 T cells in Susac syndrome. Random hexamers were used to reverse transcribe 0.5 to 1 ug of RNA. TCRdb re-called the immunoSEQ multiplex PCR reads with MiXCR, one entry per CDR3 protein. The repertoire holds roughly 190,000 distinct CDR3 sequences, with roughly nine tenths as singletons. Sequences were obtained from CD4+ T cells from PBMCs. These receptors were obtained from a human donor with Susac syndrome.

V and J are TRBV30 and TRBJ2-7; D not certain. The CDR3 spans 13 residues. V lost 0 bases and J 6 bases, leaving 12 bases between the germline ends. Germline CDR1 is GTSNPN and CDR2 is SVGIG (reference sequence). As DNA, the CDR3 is TGTGCCTGGAGTGTCCTCCTTCTCGGCGAGCAGTACTTC. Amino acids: CAWSVLLLGEQYF.

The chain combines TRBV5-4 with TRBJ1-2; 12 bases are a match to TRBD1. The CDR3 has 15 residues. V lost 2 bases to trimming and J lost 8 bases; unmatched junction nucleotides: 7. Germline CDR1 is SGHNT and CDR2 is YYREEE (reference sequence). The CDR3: CASSLPGQGADGYTF. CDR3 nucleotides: TGTGCCAGCAGCTTACCGGGACAGGGGGCGGACGGCTACACCTTC.

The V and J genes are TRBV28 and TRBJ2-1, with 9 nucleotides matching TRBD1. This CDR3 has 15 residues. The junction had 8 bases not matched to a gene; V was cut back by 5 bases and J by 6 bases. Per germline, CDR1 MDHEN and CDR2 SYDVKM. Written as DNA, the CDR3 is TGTGCCAGCAGTAAACCCGGGACAGGGAGCAATGAGCAGTTCTTC. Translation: CASSKPGTGSNEQFF.

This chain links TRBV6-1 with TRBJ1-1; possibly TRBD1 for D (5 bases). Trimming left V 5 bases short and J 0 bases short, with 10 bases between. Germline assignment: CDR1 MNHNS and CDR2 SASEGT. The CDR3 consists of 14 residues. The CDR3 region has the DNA TGTGCCAGCAGTTCAGGGTACATGAACACTGAAGCTTTCTTT. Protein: CASSSGYMNTEAFF.

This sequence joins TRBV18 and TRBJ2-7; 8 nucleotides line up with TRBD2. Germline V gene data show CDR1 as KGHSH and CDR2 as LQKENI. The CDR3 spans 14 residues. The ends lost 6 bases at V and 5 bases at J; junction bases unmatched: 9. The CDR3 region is CASSPSGSRDEQYF. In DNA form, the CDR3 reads TGTGCCAGCTCCCCTAGCGGGTCTAGGGACGAGCAGTACTTC. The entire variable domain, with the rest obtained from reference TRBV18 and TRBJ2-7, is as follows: NAGVMQNPRHLVRRRGQEARLRCSPMKGHSHVYWYRQLPEEGLKFMVYLQKENIIDESGMPKERFSAEFPKEGPSILRIQQVVRGDSAAYFCASSPSGSRDEQYFGPGTRLTVT.

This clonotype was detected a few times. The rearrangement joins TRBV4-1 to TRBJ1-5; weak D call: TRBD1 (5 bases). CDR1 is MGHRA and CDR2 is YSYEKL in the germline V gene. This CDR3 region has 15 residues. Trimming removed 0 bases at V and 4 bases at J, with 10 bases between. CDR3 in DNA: TGCGCCAGCAGCCAAGATCTCGGGGGTAATCAGCCCCAGCATTTT. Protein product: CASSQDLGGNQPQHF.

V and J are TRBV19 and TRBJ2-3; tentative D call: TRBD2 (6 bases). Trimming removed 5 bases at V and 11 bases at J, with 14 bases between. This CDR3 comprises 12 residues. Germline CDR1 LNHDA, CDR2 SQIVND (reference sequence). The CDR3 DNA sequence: TGTGCCAGTAGTCAAGGGGCCGGGAGGCAGTATTTT. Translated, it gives CASSQGAGRQYF.

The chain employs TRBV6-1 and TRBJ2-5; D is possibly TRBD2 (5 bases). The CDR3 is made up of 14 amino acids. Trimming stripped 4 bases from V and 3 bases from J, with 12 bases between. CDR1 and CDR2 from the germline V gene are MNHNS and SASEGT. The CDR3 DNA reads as TGTGCCAGCAGTGCTCCCCCCGGGGAAGAGACCCAGTACTTC. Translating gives CASSAPPGEETQYF.

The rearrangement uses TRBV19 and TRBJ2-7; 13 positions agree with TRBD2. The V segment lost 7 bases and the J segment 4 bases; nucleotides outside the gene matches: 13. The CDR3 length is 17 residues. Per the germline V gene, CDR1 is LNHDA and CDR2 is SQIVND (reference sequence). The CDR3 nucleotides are TGTGCCAGTACTCCACGCGTAGGACTAGCGGGGGCATACGAGCAGTACTTC. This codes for CASTPRVGLAGAYEQYF.

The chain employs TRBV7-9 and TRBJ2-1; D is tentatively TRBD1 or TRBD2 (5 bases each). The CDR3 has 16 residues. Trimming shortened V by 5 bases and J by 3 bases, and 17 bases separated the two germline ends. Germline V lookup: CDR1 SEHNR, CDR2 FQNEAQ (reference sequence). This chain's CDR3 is CASSPGAAGGYNEQFF. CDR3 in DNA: TGTGCCAGCAGCCCAGGAGCGGCTGGGGGCTACAATGAGCAGTTCTTC.

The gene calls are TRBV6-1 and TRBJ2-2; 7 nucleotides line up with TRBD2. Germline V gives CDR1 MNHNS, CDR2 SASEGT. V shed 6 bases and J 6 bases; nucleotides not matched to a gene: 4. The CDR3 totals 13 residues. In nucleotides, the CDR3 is TGTGCCAGCAGCTTAGCGGGCTCCGGGGAGCTGTTTTTT. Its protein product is CASSLAGSGELFF.

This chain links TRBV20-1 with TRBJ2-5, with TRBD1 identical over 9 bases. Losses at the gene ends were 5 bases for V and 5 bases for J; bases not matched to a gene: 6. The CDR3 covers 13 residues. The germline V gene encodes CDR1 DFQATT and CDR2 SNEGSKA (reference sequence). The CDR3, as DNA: TGCAGTGCTTCACAGGGGGCCGGGGAGACCCAGTACTTC. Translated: CSASQGAGETQYF.

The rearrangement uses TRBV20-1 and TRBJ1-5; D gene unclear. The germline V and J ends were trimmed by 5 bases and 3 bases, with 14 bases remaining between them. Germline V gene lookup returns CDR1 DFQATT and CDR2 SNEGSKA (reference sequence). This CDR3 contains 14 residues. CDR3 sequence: CSALRGSNNQPQHF. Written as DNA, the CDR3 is TGCAGTGCTCTCCGGGGAAGTAACAATCAGCCCCAGCATTTT.

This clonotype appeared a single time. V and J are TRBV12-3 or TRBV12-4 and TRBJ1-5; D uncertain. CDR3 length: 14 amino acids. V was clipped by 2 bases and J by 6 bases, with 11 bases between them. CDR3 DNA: TGTGCCAGCAGTTTACCCGGGCGTCGTCAGCCCCAGCATTTT. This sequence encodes CASSLPGRRQPQHF.

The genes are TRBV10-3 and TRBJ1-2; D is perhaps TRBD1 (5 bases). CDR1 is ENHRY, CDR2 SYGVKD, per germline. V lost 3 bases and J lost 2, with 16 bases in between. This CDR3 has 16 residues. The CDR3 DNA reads TGTGCCATCAGTGACCCTCTAGGGACTATAAACTATGGCTACACCTTC. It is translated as CAISDPLGTINYGYTF.

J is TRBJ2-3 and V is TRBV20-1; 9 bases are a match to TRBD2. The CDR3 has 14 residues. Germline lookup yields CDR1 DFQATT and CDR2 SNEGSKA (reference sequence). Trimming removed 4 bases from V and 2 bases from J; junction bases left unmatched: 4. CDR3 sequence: CSAMAGGVTDTQYF. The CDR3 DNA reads TGCAGTGCTATGGCGGGGGGGGTCACAGATACGCAGTATTTT.

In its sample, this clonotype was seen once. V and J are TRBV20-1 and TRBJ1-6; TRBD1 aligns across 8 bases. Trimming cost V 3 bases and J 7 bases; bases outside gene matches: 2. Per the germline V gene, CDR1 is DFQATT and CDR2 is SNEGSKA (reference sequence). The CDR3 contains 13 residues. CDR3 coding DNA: TGCAGTGCTAGTGGACAGGGCAATTCACCCCTCCACTTT. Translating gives CSASGQGNSPLHF.

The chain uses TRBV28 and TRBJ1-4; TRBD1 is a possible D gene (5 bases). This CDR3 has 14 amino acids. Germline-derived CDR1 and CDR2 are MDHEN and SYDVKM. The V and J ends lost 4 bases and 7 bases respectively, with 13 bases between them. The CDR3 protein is CASSSTGGTEKLFF. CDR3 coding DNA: TGTGCCAGCAGTTCGACGGGAGGGACTGAAAAACTGTTTTTT. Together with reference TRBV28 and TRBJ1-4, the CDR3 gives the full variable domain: DVKVTQSSRYLVKRTGEKVFLECVQDMDHENMFWYRQDPGLGLRLIYFSYDVKMKEKGDIPEGYSVSREKKERFSLILESASTNQTSMYLCASSSTGGTEKLFFGSGTQLSVL.

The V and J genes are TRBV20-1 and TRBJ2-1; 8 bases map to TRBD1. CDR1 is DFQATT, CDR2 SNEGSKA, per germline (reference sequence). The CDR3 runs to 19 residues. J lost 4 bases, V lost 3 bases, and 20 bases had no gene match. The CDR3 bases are TGCAGTGCTAGCTTTCCTGAGGGGCAGGGGGCCAACCTATACAATGAGCAGTTCTTC. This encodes CSASFPEGQGANLYNEQFF.

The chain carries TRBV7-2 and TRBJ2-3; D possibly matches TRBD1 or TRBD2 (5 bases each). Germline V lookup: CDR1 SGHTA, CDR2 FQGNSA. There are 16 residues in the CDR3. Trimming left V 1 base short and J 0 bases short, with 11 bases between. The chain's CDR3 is CASSLDSGGSTDTQYF. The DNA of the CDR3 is TGTGCCAGCAGCTTAGATTCTGGGGGTAGCACAGATACGCAGTATTTT.

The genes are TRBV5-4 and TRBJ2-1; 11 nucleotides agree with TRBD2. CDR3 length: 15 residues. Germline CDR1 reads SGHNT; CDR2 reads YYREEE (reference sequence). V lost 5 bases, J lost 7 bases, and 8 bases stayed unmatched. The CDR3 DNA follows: TGTGCCAGCAGTTACCCCGGGACTAGCGGAAATGAGCAGTTCTTC. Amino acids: CASSYPGTSGNEQFF.